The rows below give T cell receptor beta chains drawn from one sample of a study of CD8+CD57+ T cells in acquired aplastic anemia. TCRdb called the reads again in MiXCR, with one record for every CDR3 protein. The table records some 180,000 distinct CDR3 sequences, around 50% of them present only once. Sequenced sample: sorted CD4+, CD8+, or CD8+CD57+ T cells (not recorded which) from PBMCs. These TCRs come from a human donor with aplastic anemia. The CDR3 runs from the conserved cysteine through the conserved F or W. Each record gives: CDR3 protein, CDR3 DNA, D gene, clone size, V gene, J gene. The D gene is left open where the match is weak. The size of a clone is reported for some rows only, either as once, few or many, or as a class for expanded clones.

CDR3: CASRTTRQGIPLHF; DNA: TGTGCCAGCAGGACAACTAGACAGGGAATCCCCCTCCACTTT; D: TRBD1; size: -; V: TRBV7-2; J: TRBJ1-6
CDR3: CATRGAAETQYF; DNA: TGTGCCACCAGGGGGGCAGCGGAGACCCAGTACTTC; D: -; size: -; V: TRBV15; J: TRBJ2-5
CDR3: CASSPSQGGAGTQYF; DNA: TGTGCCAGCAGTCCCTCTCAGGGGGGCGCGGGGACCCAGTACTTC; D: -; size: -; V: TRBV6-1; J: TRBJ2-5
CDR3: CASSRDGRVQGGDTQYF; DNA: TGTGCCAGCAGCCGAGATGGGCGGGTACAAGGCGGAGATACGCAGTATTTT; D: -; size: -; V: TRBV4-2; J: TRBJ2-3
CDR3: CASSLAYLYGYTF; DNA: TGTGCCAGCAGTTTAGCCTATCTCTATGGCTACACCTTC; D: -; size: many; V: TRBV12-3/TRBV12-4; J: TRBJ1-2
CDR3: CAITPSGGGNTGELFF; DNA: TGTGCCATCACTCCTAGCGGGGGAGGCAACACCGGGGAGCTGTTTTTT; D: TRBD2; size: -; V: TRBV10-3; J: TRBJ2-2
CDR3: CASSVATGNTEAFF; DNA: TGTGCCAGCAGCGTAGCGACAGGCAACACTGAAGCTTTCTTT; D: -; size: -; V: TRBV9; J: TRBJ1-1
CDR3: CASRPGTDTQYF; DNA: TGTGCCAGTAGGCCGGGCACAGATACGCAGTATTTT; D: -; size: -; V: TRBV19; J: TRBJ2-3
CDR3: CASSESTNEQFF; DNA: TGTGCCAGCAGTGAGTCCACCAATGAGCAGTTCTTC; D: -; size: -; V: TRBV2; J: TRBJ2-1
CDR3: CSPPGANEKLFF; DNA: TGCAGCCCCCCAGGGGCTAATGAAAAACTGTTTTTT; D: -; size: -; V: TRBV29-1; J: TRBJ1-4
CDR3: CASGSTGRETQYF; DNA: TGTGCCAGCGGCTCGACAGGGAGGGAGACCCAGTACTTC; D: -; size: once; V: TRBV7-3; J: TRBJ2-5
CDR3: CASSIGGTYEQYF; DNA: TGTGCCAGTAGTATTGGCGGGACCTACGAGCAGTACTTC; D: -; size: -; V: TRBV19; J: TRBJ2-7
CDR3: CSVVPGDEQFF; DNA: TGCAGTGTAGTCCCAGGCGATGAGCAGTTCTTC; D: -; size: few; V: TRBV20-1; J: TRBJ2-1
CDR3: CASSEGGDYSYEQYF; DNA: TGTGCCAGCAGCGAGGGGGGGGACTACTCCTACGAGCAGTACTTC; D: -; size: -; V: TRBV9; J: TRBJ2-7
CDR3: CSVETAEQFF; DNA: TGCAGCGTTGAGACAGCTGAGCAGTTCTTC; D: -; size: few; V: TRBV29-1; J: TRBJ2-1
CDR3: CAWSVRTRTGELFF; DNA: TGTGCCTGGAGTGTCCGGACTCGCACCGGGGAGCTGTTTTTT; D: -; size: few; V: TRBV30; J: TRBJ2-2
CDR3: CASSLGDRSSYEQYF; DNA: TGTGCCAGCAGCCTCGGGGACCGTAGCTCCTACGAGCAGTACTTC; D: -; size: -; V: TRBV2; J: TRBJ2-7
CDR3: CATPGLNYNEQFF; DNA: TGTGCCACCCCGGGACTAAATTACAATGAGCAGTTCTTC; D: TRBD2; size: many; V: TRBV6-1; J: TRBJ2-1
CDR3: CATSAGGRETQYF; DNA: TGTGCCACCAGCGCAGGGGGTCGGGAGACCCAGTACTTC; D: TRBD1; size: -; V: TRBV24-1; J: TRBJ2-5
CDR3: CSVTGLAGGPYEQYF; DNA: TGCAGCGTCACGGGGCTAGCGGGAGGTCCCTACGAGCAGTACTTC; D: TRBD2; size: -; V: TRBV29-1; J: TRBJ2-7
CDR3: CASRSRGGHEQYF; DNA: TGTGCCAGCAGGTCACGAGGGGGCCACGAGCAGTACTTC; D: TRBD1; size: -; V: TRBV7-2; J: TRBJ2-7
CDR3: CAWSGMAWAYEQYF; DNA: TGTGCCTGGAGTGGTATGGCGTGGGCCTACGAGCAGTACTTC; D: -; size: -; V: TRBV30; J: TRBJ2-7
CDR3: CAWSQNEAFF; DNA: TGTGCCTGGAGTCAGAATGAAGCTTTCTTT; D: -; size: many; V: TRBV30; J: TRBJ1-1
CDR3: CASRNWDHNEQFF; DNA: TGTGCCAGTAGGAATTGGGACCACAATGAGCAGTTCTTC; D: -; size: few; V: TRBV19; J: TRBJ2-1
CDR3: CASSRGSRETQYF; DNA: TGTGCCAGCAGTAGGGGTTCCCGGGAGACCCAGTACTTC; D: -; size: many; V: TRBV28; J: TRBJ2-5
CDR3: CASSPRPGGYNEQFF; DNA: TGCGCCAGCAGTCCCCGACCGGGTGGGTACAATGAGCAGTTCTTC; D: -; size: once; V: TRBV10-1; J: TRBJ2-1